Following are 17 T cell receptor beta chains from one sample sequenced in a study of read filtering for tumor transcriptome and immune sequencing. Molecular barcoded adaptors covering alpha/delta and beta/gamma chains were used on roughly 400 ng RNA. From the reads, TCRdb called clonotypes with MiXCR, one entry per CDR3 protein. The sample includes 48,000 or so distinct CDR3 sequences, around 19% of them seen just once. Sequencing used a population of CD138-negative cells sorted from bone marrow. All receptors derive from a donor at least 40 years old with multiple myeloma.

This clonotype showed up many times. The genes are TRBV19 and TRBJ2-6; D remains unclear. The CDR3 runs to 16 residues. The germline V gene has CDR1 LNHDA and CDR2 SQIVND (reference sequence). Trimming stripped 4 bases from V and 4 bases from J, with 14 bases between. CDR3 in amino acids: CASSREKDGGANVLTF. The CDR3 DNA is TGTGCCAGTAGTAGAGAAAAGGATGGAGGGGCCAACGTCCTGACTTTC.

This clonotype showed up many times. In DNA form, the CDR3 reads TGTGCCAGCAGCTTAATTCTAGGACAGGGGTTGAATGAGCAGTTCTTC. It encodes CASSLILGQGLNEQFF. The J gene is TRBJ2-1, the V gene TRBV11-2; 9 bases are a match to TRBD1. Germline V gene data show CDR1 as SGHAT and CDR2 as FQNNGV. This CDR3 has 16 amino acids. V shed 2 bases, J shed 7 bases, and the junction held 9 bases outside the gene matches. The full variable domain, completed using reference TRBV11-2 and TRBJ2-1, is EAGVAQSPRYKIIEKRQSVAFWCNPISGHATLYWYQQILGQGPKLLIQFQNNGVVDDSQLPKDRFSAERLKGVDSTLKIQPAKLEDSAVYLCASSLILGQGLNEQFFGPGTRLTVL.

Ten or more counts support this clonotype. DNA of the CDR3: TGCAGCGTTGACTGGGGCGGCACAGATACGCAGTATTTT. Amino acids: CSVDWGGTDTQYF. The chain combines TRBV29-1 with TRBJ2-3; a weak D match, TRBD1 (5 bases). The CDR3 has 13 residues. Trimming took 3 bases from V and 1 from J, leaving 8 bases between them. Germline CDR1 and CDR2: SQVTM and ANQGSEA.

The sample holds many counts of this clonotype. This chain links TRBV2 with TRBJ1-1; D is unresolved. CDR3 length: 15 residues. Trimming stripped 5 bases from V and 0 bases from J, with 13 bases between. Germline V lookup: CDR1 SNHLY, CDR2 FYNNEI. The CDR3 reads CASSQYGRLNTEAFF. The CDR3 DNA is TGTGCCAGCAGTCAATATGGACGGCTGAACACTGAAGCTTTCTTT.

Concerning this clonotype: A read error may be the cause here, since a much bigger clone is one base away. The V call is TRBV24-1, the J call TRBJ2-1; possibly TRBD2 for D (5 bases). The CDR3 extends over 16 amino acids. CDR1 and CDR2 (germline): KGHDR, SFDVKD. The chain's CDR3 is CATSDSTRPAYYEQFF. The CDR3 bases are TGTGCCACCAGTGATTCTACTAGGCCAGCCTACTATGAGCAGTTCTTC.

The chain combines TRBV7-3 with TRBJ1-1; 7 positions match TRBD1. This CDR3 is built from 14 residues. V lost 5 bases to trimming and J lost 2 bases; unmatched junction nucleotides: 5. Germline assignment: CDR1 SGHTA and CDR2 FQGTGA. In DNA, the CDR3 is TGTGCCAGCAGCGCCGACAGGGCTAACACTGAAGCTTTCTTT. Its translation is CASSADRANTEAFF. Drawing the rest from reference TRBV7-3 and TRBJ1-1, the complete variable domain is GAGVSQTPSNKVTEKGKYVELRCDPISGHTALYWYRQSLGQGPEFLIYFQGTGAADDSGLPNDRFFAVRPEGSVSTLKIQRTERGDSAVYLCASSADRANTEAFFGQGTRLTVV.

This rearrangement joins TRBV30 to TRBJ1-2; no definite D call. V dropped 0 bases and J dropped 8 bases, with 7 bases sitting between them. The CDR3 consists of 11 residues. Germline loops: CDR1 GTSNPN, CDR2 SVGIG (reference sequence). DNA of the CDR3: TGTGCCTGGAGTGTGAGAGGGGGCTACACCTTC. Protein: CAWSVRGGYTF.

This clonotype was seen at least ten times. The chain joins TRBV12-5 to TRBJ2-2; D perhaps matches TRBD1 (6 bases). Trimming cost V 3 bases and J 0 bases, with 8 bases left between them. The CDR3 is 15 residues long. CDR1 is LGHNT and CDR2 is FRNRAP in the germline V gene. The CDR3 protein is CASGLGQTNTGELFF. The CDR3 DNA follows: TGTGCTAGTGGTTTAGGACAGACGAACACCGGGGAGCTGTTTTTT.

This clonotype came up many times. The rearrangement uses TRBV6-2 or TRBV6-3 and TRBJ2-1; D is uncertain. The V end was cut by 6 bases, the J end by 9 bases, with 18 bases between. The CDR3 has 14 residues. Germline V gene lookup returns CDR1 MNHEY and CDR2 SVGEGT. The CDR3 loop reads CASSPLGARIEQFF. CDR3 sequence (DNA): TGTGCCAGCAGCCCTCTGGGCGCGAGGATTGAGCAGTTCTTC.

The chain links TRBV20-1 to TRBJ2-7; D perhaps matches TRBD2 (5 bases). The CDR3 runs 15 residues. CDR1 DFQATT and CDR2 SNEGSKA come from the germline V gene (reference sequence). Trimming left V 3 bases short and J 3 bases short, with 18 bases between. CDR3 in amino acids: CSASPKRNVDYEQYF. The CDR3 DNA follows: TGCAGTGCTAGTCCCAAGCGGAACGTCGACTACGAGCAGTACTTC.

Points on this clonotype: This could be a read error, since a much larger clone is one nucleotide away. V usage is TRBV5-1 and J usage is TRBJ1-4; perhaps TRBD1 as D (5 bases). V was trimmed by 3 bases and J by 5 bases, leaving 17 bases between them. CDR3 length equals 16 residues. The germline gives CDR1 SGHRS, CDR2 YFSETQ. The CDR3 bases are TGCGCCAGCAGCTCCCAATCCCGACAGTCGAATGAAAAACTGTTTTTT. Translation: CASSSQSRQSNEKLFF.

This clonotype was counted only a few times. The chain recombines TRBV28 with TRBJ2-3; 8 bases match TRBD2. Per the germline V gene, CDR1 is MDHEN and CDR2 is SYDVKM. After removal of 6 bases from V and 4 bases from J, the junction contained 9 bases not matched to a gene. The CDR3 is 15 residues long. The CDR3 loop reads CASSFGAGGADTQYF. The CDR3 region has the DNA TGTGCCAGCAGCTTCGGGGCGGGAGGAGCAGATACGCAGTATTTT.

This clonotype came up many times. The genes are TRBV30 and TRBJ2-5; the D gene is possibly TRBD2 (6 bases). The CDR3 covers 16 residues. CDR1 is GTSNPN and CDR2 is SVGIG in the germline V gene (reference sequence). Trimming stripped 2 bases from V and 4 bases from J, with 20 bases between. The CDR3 DNA reads as TGTGCCTGGAGTACCGGGGGAGGCGCCCGGGGAGAGACCCAGTACTTC. It encodes CAWSTGGGARGETQYF. Full variable domain (outside the CDR3, taken from reference TRBV30 and TRBJ2-5): SQTIHQWPATLVQPVGSPLSLECTVEGTSNPNLYWYRQAAGRGLQLLFYSVGIGQISSEVPQNLSASRPQDRQFILSSKKLLLSDSGFYLCAWSTGGGARGETQYFGPGTRLLVL.

This clonotype was observed many times. The CDR3 reads CATGTRREGEYEQFF. The CDR3 region has the DNA TGTGCCACCGGGACAAGACGGGAGGGGGAGTATGAGCAGTTCTTC. This chain connects TRBV15 to TRBJ2-1; 8 nucleotides match TRBD2. CDR3 length equals 15 residues. Germline CDR1 is LNHNV and CDR2 is YYDKDF (reference sequence). The V segment lost 8 bases and the J segment 8 bases; nucleotides outside the gene matches: 14.

This clonotype was counted at least ten times. The chain employs TRBV29-1 and TRBJ1-1, with D possibly being TRBD1 (5 bases). The CDR3 length is 14 residues. With 4 bases removed from V and 2 bases from J, the gap between germline ends came to 14 bases. CDR1 SQVTM and CDR2 ANQGSEA come from the germline V gene. This chain's CDR3 is CSVGRGGGNTEAFF. The CDR3 DNA is TGCAGCGTTGGTCGCGGCGGGGGTAACACTGAAGCTTTCTTT.

This chain connects TRBV7-9 to TRBJ2-1; D could derive from TRBD1 or TRBD2 (5 bases each). The germline gives CDR1 SEHNR, CDR2 FQNEAQ (reference sequence). This CDR3 is 14 amino acids long. V was pared by 8 bases and J by 0 bases, with 11 bases between. The CDR3 sequence: CASCRDPSYNEQFF. The CDR3 DNA is TGTGCCAGCTGCCGGGACCCCTCCTACAATGAGCAGTTCTTC.

This clonotype was seen repeatedly, ten times or more. The rearrangement links TRBV19 to TRBJ2-7; D might be TRBD1 or TRBD2, each matching 6 bases. This CDR3 has 16 residues. Trimming took off 3 bases at V and 4 bases at J, with 19 bases between the two ends. CDR1 LNHDA and CDR2 SQIVND come from the germline V gene (reference sequence). The CDR3 here is CASSMQSAGGSYEQYF. CDR3 sequence (DNA): TGTGCCAGTAGTATGCAGTCTGCCGGGGGCAGTTACGAGCAGTACTTC.